This T cell receptor (beta chain) was recovered during a study of glioma-infiltrating T cells (dated by TCRdb to 2016 to 2017). As for the study more broadly: TCR alpha- and beta-chain repertoires were sequenced from glioma tissue, non-neoplastic brain tissue and matched peripheral blood mononuclear cells. The paired cohort comprised three low-grade glioma patients, several primary glioblastoma patients and three non-glioma patients contributing non-neoplastic brain tissue. To measure how far tissue and blood T-cell populations diverged, each tissue-infiltrating repertoire was compared against the peripheral blood repertoire of the same patient. Broader findings and caveats from the paper: Tissue and blood shared very few CDR3 sequences, a result attributed to high CDR3 diversity and limited sampling. VJ-independent divergence between tissue and blood was below expectation in non-neoplastic patients but above expectation in all gliomas, especially low-grade gliomas. Group comparisons were based on small numbers of patients: three non-neoplastic, three low-grade glioma and several glioblastoma patients.

As encoded in the germline V gene (reference sequence), CDR1 is LNHDA while CDR2 is SQIVND. V loses 2 bases at its end and J loses 8 bases; junction bases beyond the gene matches: 12. There are 17 amino acids in the CDR3, from cysteine to phenylalanine inclusive. Here the CDR3 DNA is all that survives: 51 bases in frame from base 1. This clonotype appeared many times. There is no known antigen for this receptor. No per-base quality is available; no much larger clone lies one base away. The iRepertoire nested amplicon-rescue multiplex PCR (arm-PCR) platform was used to amplify TCR alpha and beta CDR3 regions from RNA. One-step reverse transcription and amplification used about 95-400 ng of tissue mRNA or PBMC total RNA as input. Following bead purification, Illumina adapters were added by a secondary multiplex PCR, and libraries between 200 and 400 bp were gel-purified. Internal 6-nucleotide barcodes were carried by the libraries and were used for demultiplexing. The libraries were sequenced on an Illumina MiSeq using 2x220 or 2x250 nucleotide paired-end reads. The study's processing was this. Paired reads were merged using FLASH 1.2.11 and aligned with BWA-MEM to the GRCh37 human genome, and TRA and TRB reads were then extracted. An IMGT-derived reference of cassette sequences and CDR3 motifs, with pseudogenes included, was used for V and J assignment. Three-frame translation of reads was performed, and productive CDR3s were defined as those with a C...FGXG motif and no stop codons. Unique combinations of V-J cassette pair and CDR3 amino acid sequence were defined as clonotypes. Hamming distance filtering was applied to reads, with thresholds set by the sequence error rate of each sample in mapped regions. The raw public data were reprocessed by TCRdb itself: fastp quality trimming at Q25, MiXCR clonotype calling, in-frame beta chains only. Rows are unified per CDR3 protein, each entry keeping the most common DNA and genes. The V and J calls follow TCRdb's processing rather than the paper's. This sample comprises some 190,000 distinct CDR3 sequences, approximately 30% of them detected only once. The top ten hold over 20% of the sample.

The source is a human donor with low-grade glioma or glioblastoma, undergoing nonglioma brain surgery, or in good health (not recorded which). This receptor chain uses TRBV19 and TRBJ2-2, with 9 bases in between that match TRBD1. Sequencing input: glioma tissue, nonneoplastic brain tissue, or PBMCs (not recorded which). In nucleotides, the sequence is TGTGCCAGTAGTATACCACGGGACAGGGTATTCCCTGGGGAGCTGTTTTTT. It translates to CASSIPRDRVFPGELFF.